The 15 T cell receptor beta chains in this list originate from one sample, sequenced in a study of T cell responses to AZD1222 COVID-19 vaccine. The repertoire was sequenced with immunoSEQ multiplex PCR; TCRdb's copy has only in-frame clones and lacks some. Of about 98,000 clones listed, roughly 80% are singletons. Sequenced here: peripheral blood, sampled on day 0 of AZD1222 vaccination. The receptors stem from an adult in good health.

The V call is TRBV24-1, the J call TRBJ1-5; D gene unclear. The germline CDR1 and CDR2 sequences are KGHDR and SFDVKD. This CDR3 region has 15 residues. Trimming shortened V by 5 bases and J by 1 base, and 11 bases separated the two germline ends. This CDR3 is CATSAQDGSNQPQHF. CDR3 nucleotides: TGTGCCACCAGTGCCCAGGACGGCAGCAATCAGCCCCAGCATTTT.

This clone turned up a few times. The V call is TRBV7-2, the J call TRBJ1-3; no firm D call. The CDR3 spans 15 residues. Trimming left V 0 bases short and J 0 bases short, with 6 bases between. Germline CDR1 is SGHTA and CDR2 is FQGNSA. The CDR3 loop reads CASSLAVSSGNTIYF. CDR3 bases: TGTGCCAGCAGCTTAGCGGTCAGCTCTGGAAACACCATATATTTT.

This clone was recorded a few times. This rearrangement joins TRBV15 to TRBJ2-1; TRBD2 is a possible D gene (6 bases). CDR1 is LNHNV, CDR2 YYDKDF, per germline (reference sequence). The length of the CDR3 is 14 residues. The V and J ends lost 0 bases and 11 bases respectively, with 14 bases between them. The CDR3 DNA follows: TGTGCCACCAGCAGAGATCGGAGGGGAGGTAAGCAGTTCTTC. It yields the protein CATSRDRRGGKQFF.

V is TRBV4-2 and J is TRBJ1-2; D ambiguous. CDR3 size: 13 residues. Trimming left V 4 bases short and J 8 bases short, with 14 bases between. Germline-derived CDR1 and CDR2 are LGHNA and YNFKEQ. CDR3 loop: CASSPDTQGGYTF. CDR3 DNA: TGTGCCAGCAGCCCCGACACCCAAGGAGGCTACACCTTC.

This chain uses TRBV9 with TRBJ1-1; D may be TRBD1 (6 bases). CDR3 length equals 15 residues. CDR1 SGDLS and CDR2 YYNGEE come from the germline V gene. Trimming removed 4 bases from V and 1 base from J, with 14 bases in between. The CDR3 protein is CASSPTGTKNTEAFF. The CDR3 DNA reads as TGTGCCAGCAGCCCTACTGGGACAAAGAACACTGAAGCTTTCTTT. The full variable domain, completed using reference TRBV9 and TRBJ1-1, is DSGVTQTPKHLITATGQRVTLRCSPRSGDLSVYWYQQSLDQGLQFLIQYYNGEERAKGNILERFSAQQFPDLHSELNLSSLELGDSALYFCASSPTGTKNTEAFFGQGTRLTVV.

This clone has ten or more counts. J is TRBJ1-3 and V is TRBV6-5; no definite D call. Germline-derived CDR1 and CDR2 are MNHEY and SVGAGI. The CDR3 extends over 11 amino acids. CDR3 sequence reads: CATHSGNTIYF. CDR3 DNA sequence: TGTGCTACGCACTCTGGAAACACCATATATTTT.

The V gene is TRBV29-1, the J gene TRBJ2-5; TRBD2 is a possible D gene (5 bases). The V and J ends lost 6 bases and 5 bases respectively, with 13 bases between them. The CDR3 is made up of 12 amino acids. Germline assignment: CDR1 SQVTM and CDR2 ANQGSEA. CDR3 protein: CSVAEGRETQYF. Written as DNA, the CDR3 is TGCAGCGTCGCCGAGGGTCGGGAGACCCAGTACTTC.

The CDR3 here is CASSLEASGGGRSYNEQFF. As DNA, the CDR3 is TGTGCCAGCAGCTTAGAGGCTAGCGGGGGCGGCAGGTCGTACAATGAGCAGTTCTTC. V and J are TRBV7-2 and TRBJ2-1; TRBD2 agrees at 10 bases. The length of the CDR3 is 19 residues. V lost 1 base and J lost 4; bases outside the gene matches: 13. Germline lookup yields CDR1 SGHTA and CDR2 FQGNSA.

The V and J genes are TRBV2 and TRBJ1-2, with D possibly matching TRBD1 (5 bases). Trimming removed 6 bases at V and 2 bases at J, with 7 bases between. This CDR3 comprises 12 residues. Looked up from germline, CDR1 is SNHLY and CDR2 is FYNNEI. CDR3 region: CASRGPNYGYTF. The CDR3 DNA sequence: TGTGCCAGCAGGGGGCCCAACTATGGCTACACCTTC.

Here the CDR3 reads CASSIPSGRVNEQFF. In nucleotides, the CDR3 is TGTGCCAGTAGTATCCCTAGCGGGAGGGTAAATGAGCAGTTCTTC. V and J are TRBV19 and TRBJ2-1; TRBD2 matches 12 bases. Germline-derived CDR1 and CDR2 are LNHDA and SQIVND (reference sequence). The CDR3 is 15 amino acids. Germline trimming cut 3 bases from V and 7 bases from J; bases unmatched to any gene: 4.

The genes are TRBV7-9 and TRBJ1-1, with TRBD1 identical over 7 bases. V was clipped by 4 bases and J by 1 base; unmatched bases: 3. CDR1 SEHNR and CDR2 FQNEAQ come from the germline V gene (reference sequence). CDR3 length equals 14 residues. CDR3 sequence: CASSSNRGNTEAFF. The CDR3 coding sequence is TGTGCCAGCAGCTCAAACAGGGGGAACACTGAAGCTTTCTTT.

The chain employs TRBV19 and TRBJ2-3, with D perhaps matching TRBD2 (6 bases). The V end lost 8 bases, the J end lost 2 bases, and 20 bases lay between the germline ends. The CDR3 is 16 residues long. Germline V gene data show CDR1 as LNHDA and CDR2 as SQIVND (reference sequence). CDR3 sequence: CASRSGSRGFTDTQYF. The CDR3 DNA is TGTGCCAGTCGTTCAGGTAGTCGGGGGTTCACAGATACGCAGTATTTT.

The genes are TRBV28 and TRBJ1-6, with D possibly matching TRBD1 (6 bases). CDR3 size: 16 residues. V lost 6 bases and J 0 bases, leaving 12 bases between the germline ends. CDR1 is MDHEN, CDR2 SYDVKM, per germline. The CDR3 DNA reads TGTGCCAGCAGAACAGGGCACCCCTCCTATAATTCACCCCTCCACTTT. This encodes CASRTGHPSYNSPLHF.

J is TRBJ1-1 and V is TRBV11-2, with no clear D. Trimming took 3 bases from V and 1 from J, leaving 6 bases between them. Germline V gives CDR1 SGHAT, CDR2 FQNNGV. CDR3 length equals 13 residues. The DNA of the CDR3 is TGTGCCAGCAGCTTCCTAGAGAACACTGAAGCTTTCTTT. Protein: CASSFLENTEAFF.

The chain couples TRBV10-3 to TRBJ2-7; the match to TRBD1 covers 9 bases. J was trimmed by 3 bases and V by 4 bases; bases with no gene match: 7. This CDR3 region has 15 residues. Per the germline V gene, CDR1 is ENHRY and CDR2 is SYGVKD. The CDR3, as DNA: TGTGCCATCAGTGCTACTGGACAGGGGATCTACGAGCAGTACTTC. Residues: CAISATGQGIYEQYF.